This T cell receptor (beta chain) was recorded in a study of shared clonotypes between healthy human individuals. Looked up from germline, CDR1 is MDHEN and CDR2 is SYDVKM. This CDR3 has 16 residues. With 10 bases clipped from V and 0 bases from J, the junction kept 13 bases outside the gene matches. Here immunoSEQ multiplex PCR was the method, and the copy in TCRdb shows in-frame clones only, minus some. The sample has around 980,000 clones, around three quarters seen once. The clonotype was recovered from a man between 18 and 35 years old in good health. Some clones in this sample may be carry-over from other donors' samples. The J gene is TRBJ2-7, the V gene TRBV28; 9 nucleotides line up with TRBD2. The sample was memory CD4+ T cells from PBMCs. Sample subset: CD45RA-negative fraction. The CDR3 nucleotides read TGTGCCACCCAACCCCTCAGGCGGGAGGGCTCCTACGAGCAGTACTTC. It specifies CATQPLRREGSYEQYF.